The 18 T cell receptor beta chains in this list originate from one sample, sequenced in a study of blood T cell repertoires in COVID-19. Here immunoSEQ multiplex PCR was the method, and the copy in TCRdb shows in-frame clones only, minus some. The profile covers 250,000 to 300,000 clones, with approximately 87% appearing a single time and roughly 1.6% taken by the ten largest. Sequencing was done on a sample of peripheral blood. These receptors were obtained from a woman aged 40 to 55 who had recovered from COVID-19.

The chain employs TRBV24-1 and TRBJ1-6; D not resolved. This CDR3 has 16 amino acids. Germline lookup yields CDR1 KGHDR and CDR2 SFDVKD. Deletions cut 4 bases from V and 7 bases from J, with 16 bases between. CDR3 coding DNA: TGTGCCACCAGTGACAAAACGCGAGGGAGCAATTCACCCCTCCACTTT. It translates to CATSDKTRGSNSPLHF.

The chain combines TRBV20-1 with TRBJ2-3, with 9 bases that match TRBD2. Looked up from germline, CDR1 is DFQATT and CDR2 is SNEGSKA (reference sequence). The trim removed 3 bases at V and 2 bases at J, leaving 6 bases unmatched. The CDR3 spans 15 residues. The CDR3, as DNA: TGCAGTGCTAGTCACAGCGGGGGGCCCACAGATACGCAGTATTTT. This codes for CSASHSGGPTDTQYF.

The chain couples TRBV19 to TRBJ1-2; no clear D. Trimming cost V 4 bases and J 6 bases, with 9 bases left between them. CDR3 size: 12 residues. The germline V gene encodes CDR1 LNHDA and CDR2 SQIVND (reference sequence). CDR3 in DNA: TGTGCCAGTAGTACGCCAGTGGATGGCTACACCTTC. As protein: CASSTPVDGYTF.

V gene TRBV9 combines with J gene TRBJ1-2, with 7 bases aligning to TRBD1. The CDR3 runs 14 residues. Trimming cost V 6 bases and J 4 bases; bases outside gene matches: 9. Looked up from germline, CDR1 is SGDLS and CDR2 is YYNGEE. The CDR3 nucleotides read TGTGCCAGCACTGCGGACAGGACATTCTATGGCTACACCTTC. Its translation is CASTADRTFYGYTF.

The chain employs TRBV2 and TRBJ2-2; TRBD1 matches 9 bases. J was trimmed by 6 bases and V by 6 bases; bases with no gene match: 2. The CDR3 runs to 13 residues. Germline assignment: CDR1 SNHLY and CDR2 FYNNEI. The CDR3 DNA follows: TGTGCCAGCAGACAGGGGGCGTCCGGGGAGCTGTTTTTT. This encodes CASRQGASGELFF.

J is TRBJ1-2 and V is TRBV27, with D possibly being TRBD1 (5 bases). This CDR3 spans 13 amino acids. Trimming stripped 2 bases from V and 7 bases from J, with 11 bases between. CDR1 MNHEY and CDR2 SMNVEV come from the germline V gene (reference sequence). CDR3 in DNA: TGTGCCAGCAGTTTACAGGGTGCGTTTGGCTACACCTTC. As protein: CASSLQGAFGYTF.

The chain uses TRBV27 and TRBJ2-5, with TRBD2 matching over 7 bases. Per germline, CDR1 MNHEY and CDR2 SMNVEV (reference sequence). V shed 6 bases and J 6 bases; nucleotides not matched to a gene: 1. The CDR3 contains 11 residues. CDR3 sequence (DNA): TGTGCCAGCAGGGGGGGGAAGACCCAGTACTTC. The encoded protein is CASRGGKTQYF.

This chain joins TRBV19 and TRBJ2-3; D is unclear. This CDR3 has 13 residues. Trimming cost V 3 bases and J 2 bases, with 6 bases left between them. From germline, CDR1 is LNHDA and CDR2 SQIVND (reference sequence). CDR3 residues: CASSISLTDTQYF. The DNA for the CDR3 is TGTGCCAGTAGTATTTCCCTCACAGATACGCAGTATTTT. The full variable domain, with the rest looked up from reference TRBV19 and TRBJ2-3, is DGGITQSPKYLFRKEGQNVTLSCEQNLNHDAMYWYRQDPGQGLRLIYYSQIVNDFQKGDIAEGYSVSREKKESFPLTVTSAQKNPTAFYLCASSISLTDTQYFGPGTRLTVL.

The chain has TRBV5-1 and TRBJ2-2, with a tentative D call TRBD1 (6 bases). Trimming left V 1 base short and J 5 bases short, with 15 bases between. Germline values: CDR1 SGHRS, CDR2 YFSETQ. There are 16 residues in the CDR3. This CDR3 reads CASSLIPGVDTGELFF. CDR3 DNA sequence: TGCGCCAGCAGCTTGATTCCAGGGGTAGATACCGGGGAGCTGTTTTTT.

The count of this clone is one. V is TRBV5-1 and J is TRBJ1-2; 7 nucleotides agree with TRBD1. The V and J ends lost 2 bases and 6 bases, in that order; junction bases with no gene match: 16. This CDR3 has 17 amino acids. Germline V gene sequence: CDR1 SGHRS, CDR2 YFSETQ. The CDR3 nucleotides are TGCGCCAGCAGCTTTACCGGGACAGTCGGATTTCTTAATGGCTACACCTTC. Translation: CASSFTGTVGFLNGYTF.

The gene calls are TRBV24-1 and TRBJ1-2, with 7 positions matching TRBD1. The CDR3 covers 14 residues. Germline V gene lookup returns CDR1 KGHDR and CDR2 SFDVKD. J lost 2 bases, V lost 5 bases, and 4 bases had no gene match. The CDR3 loop reads CATSGRGQNYGYTF. The CDR3 DNA reads as TGTGCCACCAGTGGGAGGGGACAGAACTATGGCTACACCTTC.

The J gene is TRBJ2-3, the V gene TRBV7-2; no definite D call. The V end lost 5 bases, the J end lost 1 base, and 13 bases lay between the germline ends. CDR1 and CDR2 from the germline V gene are SGHTA and FQGNSA. The CDR3 sequence is 15 residues long. CDR3 coding DNA: TGTGCCAGCAGCGCTCCAAGCGTGGGCACAGATACGCAGTATTTT. It translates to CASSAPSVGTDTQYF. The full variable domain, rest sourced from reference TRBV7-2 and TRBJ2-3, is GAGVSQSPSNKVTEKGKDVELRCDPISGHTALYWYRQSLGQGLEFLIYFQGNSAPDKSGLPSDRFSAERTGGSVSTLTIQRTQQEDSAVYLCASSAPSVGTDTQYFGPGTRLTVL.

This chain uses TRBV7-8 with TRBJ1-1, with 8 bases fitting TRBD1. The CDR3 loop spans 14 amino acids. V shed 2 bases and J 3 bases; nucleotides not matched to a gene: 2. Germline V CDR1 and CDR2: SGHVS, FQNEAQ. As DNA, the CDR3 is TGTGCCAGCAGCTTAACAGGGGGATACACTGAAGCTTTCTTT. Translated: CASSLTGGYTEAFF. Full variable domain (remainder filled in from reference TRBV7-8 and TRBJ1-1): GAGVSQSPRYKVAKRGQDVALRCDPISGHVSLFWYQQALGQGPEFLTYFQNEAQLDKSGLPSDRFFAERPEGSVSTLKIQRTQQEDSAVYLCASSLTGGYTEAFFGQGTRLTVV.

This clone occurred once. The chain employs TRBV2 and TRBJ1-1; 10 nucleotides match TRBD1. Germline CDR1 SNHLY, CDR2 FYNNEI. CDR3 length equals 13 residues. V shed 6 bases and J 3 bases; nucleotides not matched to a gene: 1. As DNA, the CDR3 is TGTGCCAGCAGGGGACAGGGGTACACTGAAGCTTTCTTT. Residues: CASRGQGYTEAFF.

As DNA, the CDR3 is TGTGCCAGCAGTTCCCATACAGGGAATCAGCCCCAGCATTTT. This sequence encodes CASSSHTGNQPQHF. V usage is TRBV6-6 and J usage is TRBJ1-5, with D perhaps TRBD1 (6 bases). Between the trimmed V and J ends, which lost 4 bases and 4 bases, there was a span of 11 bases. The CDR3 has 14 residues. CDR1 and CDR2 (germline): MNHNY, SVGAGI (reference sequence).

This clone appeared a single time. The chain carries TRBV4-2 and TRBJ1-6, with 7 positions matching TRBD1. The CDR3 contains 16 residues. CDR1 and CDR2 (germline): LGHNA, YNFKEQ. After removal of 7 bases from V and 6 bases from J, the junction contained 12 bases not matched to a gene. In DNA form, the CDR3 reads TGTGCCAGCAAGAGGGGGCTGGACAACCTTAATTCACCCCTCCACTTT. It is translated as CASKRGLDNLNSPLHF.

The V and J genes are TRBV2 and TRBJ2-1, with 8 positions matching TRBD1. This CDR3 has 12 residues. The trim removed 5 bases at V and 15 bases at J, leaving 9 bases unmatched. In germline, CDR1 is SNHLY, CDR2 FYNNEI. In nucleotides, the CDR3 is TGTGCCAGCAGTCCCGACAGGGGAAGTCCGTTCTTC. This gives the protein CASSPDRGSPFF.

The rearrangement uses TRBV3-1 (or the pseudogene TRBV3-2) and TRBJ2-5, with D possibly TRBD1 on 5 matching bases. Germline V CDR1 and CDR2: LGHDT, YNNKEL (reference sequence). The CDR3 consists of 15 residues. V was trimmed by 1 base and J by 2 bases, leaving 11 bases between them. As DNA, the CDR3 is TGTGCCAGCAGCCAAGTTGGACATAGACAAGAGACCCAGTACTTC. It codes for CASSQVGHRQETQYF.